This TCR beta chain came from a study of T-cell reconstitution after alpha-beta-depleted transplantation in children. Study findings and constraints: Expanded clones from the graft, numbering several hundred, reportedly supplied alpha-beta T cells about two months after transplant.

Preparation of the TCRbeta library used unique molecular identifiers. Via MiXCR, TCRdb re-called the PCR reads, giving one row per CDR3 protein. The sample includes about 490,000 distinct CDR3 sequences, about 10% of them seen just once. This CDR3 region has 12 residues. Trimming took 2 bases from V and 11 from J, leaving 10 bases between them. Germline assignment: CDR1 LGHDT and CDR2 YNNKEL (reference sequence). Turning to this clonotype: Its antigen remains unidentified.

The source material was PBMCs, sampled before TCRalphabeta/CD19-depleted stem cell transplant. The gene calls are TRBV3-1 and TRBJ1-5, with D hard to call. This clonotype originated in a child aged 2-15 years with inherited bone marrow failure, due to receive a stem cell transplant. The CDR3 DNA sequence: TGTGCCAGCAGCCAACGGGAATCAGCCCAGCATTTT. This codes for CASSQRESAQHF. Based on the CDR3 plus reference TRBV3-1 and TRBJ1-5, the full variable domain is DTAVSQTPKYLVTQMGNDKSIKCEQNLGHDTMYWYKQDSKKFLKIMFSYNNKELIINETVPNRFSPKSPDKAHLNLHINSLELGDSAVYFCASSQRESAQHFGDGTRLSIL.